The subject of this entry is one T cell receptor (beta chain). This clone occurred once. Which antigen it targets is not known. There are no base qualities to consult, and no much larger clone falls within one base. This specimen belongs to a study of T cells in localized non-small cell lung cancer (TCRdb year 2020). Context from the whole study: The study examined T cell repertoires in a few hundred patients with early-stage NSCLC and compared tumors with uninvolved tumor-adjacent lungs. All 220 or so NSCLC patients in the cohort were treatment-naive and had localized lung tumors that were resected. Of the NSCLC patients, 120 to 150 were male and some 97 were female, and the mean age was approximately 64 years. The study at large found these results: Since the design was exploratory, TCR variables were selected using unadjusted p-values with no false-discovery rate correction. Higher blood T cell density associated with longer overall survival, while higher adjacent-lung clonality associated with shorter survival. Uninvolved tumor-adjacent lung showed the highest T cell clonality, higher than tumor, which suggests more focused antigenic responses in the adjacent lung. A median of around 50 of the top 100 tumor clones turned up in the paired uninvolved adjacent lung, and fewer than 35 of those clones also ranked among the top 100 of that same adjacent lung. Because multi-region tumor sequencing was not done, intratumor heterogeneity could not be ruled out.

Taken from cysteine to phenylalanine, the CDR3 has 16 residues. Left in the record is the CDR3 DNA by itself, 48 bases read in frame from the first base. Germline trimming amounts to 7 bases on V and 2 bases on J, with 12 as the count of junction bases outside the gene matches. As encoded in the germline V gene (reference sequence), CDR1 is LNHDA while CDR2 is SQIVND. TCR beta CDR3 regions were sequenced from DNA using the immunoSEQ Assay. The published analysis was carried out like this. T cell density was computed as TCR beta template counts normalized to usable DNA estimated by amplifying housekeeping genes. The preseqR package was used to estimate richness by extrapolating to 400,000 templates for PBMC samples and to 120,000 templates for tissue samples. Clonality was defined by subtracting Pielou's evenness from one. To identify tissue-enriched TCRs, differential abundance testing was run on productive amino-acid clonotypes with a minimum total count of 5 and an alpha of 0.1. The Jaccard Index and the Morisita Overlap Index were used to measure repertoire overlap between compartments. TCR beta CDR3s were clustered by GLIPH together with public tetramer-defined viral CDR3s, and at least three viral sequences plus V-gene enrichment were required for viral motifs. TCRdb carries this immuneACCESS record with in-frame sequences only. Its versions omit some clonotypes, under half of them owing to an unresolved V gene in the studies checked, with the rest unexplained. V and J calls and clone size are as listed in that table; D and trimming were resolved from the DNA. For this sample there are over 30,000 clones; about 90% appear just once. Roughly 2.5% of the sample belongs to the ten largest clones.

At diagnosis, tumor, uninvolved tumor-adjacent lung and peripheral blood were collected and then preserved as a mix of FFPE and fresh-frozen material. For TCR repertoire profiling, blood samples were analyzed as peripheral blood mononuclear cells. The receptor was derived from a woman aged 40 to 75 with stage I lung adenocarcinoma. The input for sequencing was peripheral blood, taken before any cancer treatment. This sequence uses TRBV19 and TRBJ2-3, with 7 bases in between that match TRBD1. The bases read TGTGCCAGTACCAGGCGGACGGGACAGACCACAGATACGCAGTATTTT. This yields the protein CASTRRTGQTTDTQYF.